These 6 T cell receptor beta chains were sequenced from one sample in a study of OX40 agonist ivuxolimab in advanced cancers. Assay used: immunoSEQ multiplex PCR; TCRdb lists only in-frame clones, some missing. The table has around 71,000 clones, approximately 86% seen once; the top ten hold approximately 1.1%. Specimen: CD4+ or CD8+ T cells sorted from blood, collected in a trial of the OX40 agonist ivuxolimab. These TCRs come from an adult with an advanced solid tumor such as melanoma, head and neck, liver or kidney cancer.

In DNA form, the CDR3 reads TGTGCCAGCAGCTTAGGTCTCGTCTCCTACAATGAGCAGTTCTTC. This codes for CASSLGLVSYNEQFF. The chain carries TRBV11-3 and TRBJ2-1; D is ambiguous. The length of the CDR3 is 15 residues. Per the germline V gene, CDR1 is SGHNT and CDR2 is YENEEA. Trimming shortened V by 1 base and J by 0 bases, and 7 bases separated the two germline ends.

The chain joins TRBV10-2 to TRBJ1-1; no reliable D call. The CDR3 sequence is 14 residues long. Germline assignment: CDR1 WSHSY and CDR2 SAAADI. V was trimmed by 4 bases and J by 2 bases, leaving 11 bases between them. The CDR3 loop reads CASSGRVDNTEAFF. The CDR3 region has the DNA TGCGCCAGCAGTGGAAGGGTGGATAACACTGAAGCTTTCTTT.

This chain uses TRBV10-3 with TRBJ2-7; 10 bases align to TRBD1. This CDR3 is built from 13 residues. Germline V gene sequence: CDR1 ENHRY, CDR2 SYGVKD. Germline trimming cut 4 bases from V and 6 bases from J; bases unmatched to any gene: 3. The CDR3 coding sequence is TGTGCCATCAGTGGAAGGACAGGGGGCGAGCAGTACTTC. Translation: CAISGRTGGEQYF.

The table lists this clone with a count of one. This chain links TRBV6-6 with TRBJ1-3, with a weak D call TRBD1 (6 bases). Germline assignment: CDR1 MNHNY and CDR2 SVGAGI (reference sequence). The CDR3 consists of 13 residues. Trimming stripped 6 bases from V and 4 bases from J, with 10 bases between. The chain's CDR3 is CASSRDNGNTIYF. For the CDR3, the DNA is TGTGCCAGCAGCCGGGACAACGGAAACACCATATATTTT.

The CDR3 is CASTINRANEQFF. CDR3 coding DNA: TGCGCCAGCACGATTAACAGGGCCAATGAGCAGTTCTTC. This sequence joins TRBV5-1 and TRBJ2-1, with a weak D call TRBD1 (6 bases). Germline values: CDR1 SGHRS, CDR2 YFSETQ. The CDR3 spans 13 residues. Trimming removed 6 bases at V and 6 bases at J, with 13 bases between. Together with reference TRBV5-1 and TRBJ2-1, the CDR3 gives the full variable domain: KAGVTQTPRYLIKTRGQQVTLSCSPISGHRSVSWYQQTPGQGLQFLFEYFSETQRNKGNFPGRFSGRQFSNSRSEMNVSTLELGDSALYLCASTINRANEQFFGPGTRLTVL.

The J gene is TRBJ1-5, the V gene TRBV19; 9 nucleotides match TRBD1. This CDR3 spans 15 amino acids. The trim removed 4 bases at V and 3 bases at J, leaving 4 bases unmatched. Germline V CDR1 and CDR2: LNHDA, SQIVND (reference sequence). CDR3: CASSSGQGFNQPQHF. As DNA, the CDR3 is TGTGCCAGTAGTAGTGGACAGGGGTTCAATCAGCCCCAGCATTTT.